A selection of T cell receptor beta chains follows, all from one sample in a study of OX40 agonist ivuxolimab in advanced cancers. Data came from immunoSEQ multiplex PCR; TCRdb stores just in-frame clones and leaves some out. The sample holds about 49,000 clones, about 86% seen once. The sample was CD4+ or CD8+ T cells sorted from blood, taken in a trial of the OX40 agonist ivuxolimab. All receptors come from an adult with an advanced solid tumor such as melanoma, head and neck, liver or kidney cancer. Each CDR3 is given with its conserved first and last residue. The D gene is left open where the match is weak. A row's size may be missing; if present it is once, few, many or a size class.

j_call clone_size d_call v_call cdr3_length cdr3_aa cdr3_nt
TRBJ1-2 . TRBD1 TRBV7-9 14 CASSTLQGSYGYTF TGTGCCAGCAGCACCTTACAGGGGAGCTATGGCTACACCTTC
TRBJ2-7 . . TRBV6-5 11 CASSSFYEQYF TGTGCCAGCAGTTCCTTCTACGAGCAGTACTTC
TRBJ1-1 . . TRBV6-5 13 CASRRERRAEAFF TGTGCCAGCAGAAGGGAAAGGAGAGCTGAAGCTTTCTTT
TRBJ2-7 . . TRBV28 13 CASSLTWGAEQYF TGTGCCAGCAGTCTCACCTGGGGTGCCGAGCAGTACTTC
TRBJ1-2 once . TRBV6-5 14 CASSYDLGMGGYTF TGTGCCAGCAGTTACGATCTGGGAATGGGTGGCTACACCTTC
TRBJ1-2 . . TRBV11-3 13 CASSPIGPYGYTF TGTGCCAGCAGCCCTATTGGGCCGTATGGCTACACCTTC
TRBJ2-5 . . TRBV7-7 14 CASSSPGGLGTQYF TGTGCTAGCAGCTCTCCCGGGGGGCTAGGGACCCAGTACTTC
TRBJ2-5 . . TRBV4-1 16 CASSQAPGTAQETQYF TGCGCCAGCAGCCAAGCTCCCGGGACTGCCCAAGAGACCCAGTACTTC
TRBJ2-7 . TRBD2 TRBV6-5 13 CASTLAGNGEQYF TGTGCCAGCACCCTAGCGGGAAACGGCGAGCAGTACTTC
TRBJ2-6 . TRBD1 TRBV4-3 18 CASSKGQGFLAGANVLTF TGCGCCAGCAGCAAGGGACAGGGATTTCTTGCTGGGGCCAACGTCCTGACTTTC
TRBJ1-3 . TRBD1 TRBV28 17 CASSSYPDRDIGNTIYF TGTGCCAGCAGTTCATACCCGGACAGGGACATCGGAAACACCATATATTTT
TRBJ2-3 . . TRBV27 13 CASSLDRTDTQYF TGTGCCAGCAGTTTAGACAGAACAGATACGCAGTATTTT
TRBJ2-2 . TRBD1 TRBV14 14 CASSRTGDTGELFF TGTGCCAGCAGCCGCACAGGGGACACCGGGGAGCTGTTTTTT
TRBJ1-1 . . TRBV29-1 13 CSVDRGGNTEAFF TGCAGCGTTGACCGGGGAGGGAACACTGAAGCTTTCTTT
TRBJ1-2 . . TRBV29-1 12 CSVLEALYGYTF TGCAGCGTGCTAGAAGCCCTCTATGGCTACACCTTC
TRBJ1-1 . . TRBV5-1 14 CASSSSRLGVEAFF TGCGCCAGCAGTTCGAGTAGGTTGGGCGTTGAAGCTTTCTTT
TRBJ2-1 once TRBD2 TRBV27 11 CATTGGNEQFF TGTGCCACCACGGGGGGGAATGAGCAGTTCTTC
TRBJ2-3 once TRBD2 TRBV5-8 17 CASSLRSSGRVTDTQYF TGTGCCAGCAGCTTGAGGTCGAGCGGGAGAGTGACAGATACGCAGTATTTT
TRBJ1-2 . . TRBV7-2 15 CASTPSGISNYGYTF TGTGCCAGCACCCCCTCAGGGATTTCTAACTATGGCTACACCTTC
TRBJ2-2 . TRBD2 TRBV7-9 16 CASSLGLAEHTGELFF TGTGCCAGCAGCTTAGGACTAGCGGAGCACACCGGGGAGCTGTTTTTT
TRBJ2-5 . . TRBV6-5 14 CASSLRESQETQYF TGTGCCAGCAGCCTAAGGGAGAGCCAAGAGACCCAGTACTTC
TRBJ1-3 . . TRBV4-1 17 CASSQDVPGSGGNTIYF TGCGCCAGCAGCCAAGATGTCCCAGGGTCAGGAGGAAACACCATATATTTT
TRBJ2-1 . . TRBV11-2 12 CASSLEYNEQFF TGTGCCAGCAGCTTAGAATACAATGAGCAGTTCTTC
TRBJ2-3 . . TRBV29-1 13 CSVENPPEDTQYF TGCAGCGTTGAAAATCCCCCCGAGGATACGCAGTATTTT
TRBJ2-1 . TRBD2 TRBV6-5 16 CASSYGTSGAYNEQFF TGTGCCAGCAGTTACGGGACTAGCGGGGCCTACAATGAGCAGTTCTTC
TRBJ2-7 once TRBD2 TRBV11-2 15 CASSPVRGRVIEQYF TGTGCCAGCAGCCCGGTACGGGGGAGGGTAATCGAGCAGTACTTC
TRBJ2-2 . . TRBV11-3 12 CASSFRDGELFF TGTGCCAGCAGCTTTAGAGACGGGGAGCTGTTTTTT
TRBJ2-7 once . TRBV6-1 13 CASTTLASYEQYF TGTGCCAGCACCACTCTAGCATCCTACGAGCAGTACTTC
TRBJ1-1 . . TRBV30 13 CAWSVWGDTEAFF TGTGCCTGGAGTGTTTGGGGTGACACTGAAGCTTTCTTT
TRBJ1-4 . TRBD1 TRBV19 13 CASRTGENEKLFF TGTGCCAGTAGGACAGGGGAGAATGAAAAACTGTTTTTT
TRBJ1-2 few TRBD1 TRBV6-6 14 CASISGGRGYGYTF TGTGCCAGCATTTCAGGGGGCAGGGGGTATGGCTACACCTTC
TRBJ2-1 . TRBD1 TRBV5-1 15 CASSFRDRGNNEQFF TGCGCCAGCAGCTTCCGGGACAGGGGCAACAATGAGCAGTTCTTC
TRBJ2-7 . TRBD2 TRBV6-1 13 CASRWRERYEQYF TGTGCCAGCAGATGGCGGGAGAGGTACGAGCAGTACTTC
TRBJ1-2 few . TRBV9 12 CASSFESYGYTF TGTGCCAGCAGCTTCGAAAGCTATGGCTACACCTTC
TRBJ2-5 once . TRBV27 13 CASSLAAQETQYF TGTGCCAGCAGTTTAGCGGCCCAAGAGACCCAGTACTTC
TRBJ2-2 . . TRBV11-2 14 CASSNRVLAGELFF TGTGCCAGCAGCAACAGGGTCCTGGCCGGGGAGCTGTTTTTT
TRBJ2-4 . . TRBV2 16 CASSVMSGLAKNIQYF TGTGCCAGCAGTGTAATGTCAGGACTGGCCAAAAACATTCAGTACTTC
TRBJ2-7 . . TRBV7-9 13 CASSPQGGNEQYF TGTGCCAGCAGCCCCCAGGGGGGGAACGAGCAGTACTTC
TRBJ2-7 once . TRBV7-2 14 CASSLARSSYEQYF TGTGCCAGCAGCTTAGCACGCAGCTCCTACGAGCAGTACTTC
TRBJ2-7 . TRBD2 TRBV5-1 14 CASTEAGASYEQYF TGCGCCAGCACCGAAGCGGGGGCCTCCTACGAGCAGTACTTC
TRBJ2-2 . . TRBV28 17 CASTFPWAPWNTGELFF TGTGCCAGCACCTTCCCTTGGGCGCCCTGGAACACCGGGGAGCTGTTTTTT
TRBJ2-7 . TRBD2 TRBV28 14 CASSWVAGDYEQYF TGTGCCAGCAGTTGGGTAGCGGGAGACTACGAGCAGTACTTC
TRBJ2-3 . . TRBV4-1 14 CASSQDYFSDTQYF TGCGCCAGCAGCCAAGACTACTTTTCGGATACGCAGTATTTT
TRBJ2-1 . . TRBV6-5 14 CASGSSAGTNEQFF TGTGCCAGCGGGTCGTCGGCCGGGACTAATGAGCAGTTCTTC
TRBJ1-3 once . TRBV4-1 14 CASSQQGSGNTIYF TGCGCCAGCAGCCAACAGGGGTCTGGAAACACCATATATTTT
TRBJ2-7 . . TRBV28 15 CASSDTRGLSYEQYF TGTGCCAGCAGCGACACACGGGGCCTCTCTTACGAGCAGTACTTC
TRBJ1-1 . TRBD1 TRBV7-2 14 CASSFGTGDTEAFF TGTGCCAGCAGCTTCGGGACAGGGGACACTGAAGCTTTCTTT
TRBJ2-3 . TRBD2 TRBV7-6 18 CASSLRAGGGSSTDTQYF TGTGCCAGCAGCCTAAGAGCGGGAGGGGGCAGCTCCACAGATACGCAGTATTTT
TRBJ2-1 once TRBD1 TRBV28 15 CASNPSRGLSNEQFF TGTGCCAGCAACCCCAGCAGGGGGCTCTCCAATGAGCAGTTCTTC
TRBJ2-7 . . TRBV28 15 CASRTSSGNFYEQYF TGTGCCAGCAGGACCTCGTCAGGGAATTTCTACGAGCAGTACTTC
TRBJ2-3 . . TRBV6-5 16 CASSYSRTLPTDTQYF TGTGCCAGCAGTTACTCCCGGACCTTACCGACAGATACGCAGTATTTT
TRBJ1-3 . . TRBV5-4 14 CASSRQLSGNTIYF TGTGCCAGCAGCCGACAGCTCTCTGGAAACACCATATATTTT
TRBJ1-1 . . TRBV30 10 CALARPRAFF TGTGCCTTGGCCCGCCCAAGGGCTTTCTTT
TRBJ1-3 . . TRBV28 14 CASVAGGAGNTIYF TGTGCCAGCGTCGCGGGGGGGGCTGGAAACACCATATATTTT